This is a list of T cell receptor beta chains from one sample in a study of cytomegalovirus exposure and HLA in healthy donors. Sequenced by immunoSEQ multiplex PCR; TCRdb stores in-frame clones only, minus some. The sample gives 150,000 or so clones, roughly 84% of which show up once; around 0.37% is in the top ten. Sample: PBMCs. These receptors were collected from a boy aged 2-9 years in good health and CMV-seronegative. The CDR3 runs from the conserved cysteine through the conserved F or W. D genes are given only for firm matches.

CDR3aa,d_gene,v_gene,len,j_gene
CASKLGMNTEAFF,NA,TRBV19,13,TRBJ1-1
CSVVRAGVSEQYF,TRBD2,TRBV29-1,13,NA
CSAIQETQYF,NA,TRBV20-1,10,TRBJ2-5
CASSSGGQYSTEAFF,NA,TRBV28,15,TRBJ1-1
CASSSGTNYEQYF,TRBD2,TRBV19,13,TRBJ2-7
CATSRAGGLQEQYF,TRBD2,TRBV28,14,TRBJ2-7
CASSQGDREFTGELFF,NA,TRBV4-2,16,TRBJ2-2
CASSLGTASPQETQYF,TRBD1,TRBV28,16,TRBJ2-5
CASSLESPPSIQYF,NA,TRBV5-1,14,TRBJ2-4
CAITPGQGARELFF,TRBD1,TRBV10-3,14,TRBJ2-2
CASSLDAGLAVIYNEQFF,TRBD2,TRBV5-8,18,TRBJ2-1
CASSDRTSSDTQYF,TRBD2,TRBV25-1,14,TRBJ2-3
CASSLGRTDTQYF,NA,TRBV27,13,TRBJ2-3
CASSQGQGAGYEQYF,TRBD1,TRBV4-1,15,TRBJ2-7
CASSLTNPYNEQFF,NA,TRBV5-6,14,TRBJ2-1
CASSSRDNPYEQYF,NA,TRBV7-9,14,TRBJ2-7
CASSLASKLGETQYF,NA,TRBV5-1,15,TRBJ2-5
CASSLLDEQYF,NA,TRBV28,11,TRBJ2-7
CASSLRDRVQAFF,TRBD1,TRBV5-4,13,TRBJ1-1